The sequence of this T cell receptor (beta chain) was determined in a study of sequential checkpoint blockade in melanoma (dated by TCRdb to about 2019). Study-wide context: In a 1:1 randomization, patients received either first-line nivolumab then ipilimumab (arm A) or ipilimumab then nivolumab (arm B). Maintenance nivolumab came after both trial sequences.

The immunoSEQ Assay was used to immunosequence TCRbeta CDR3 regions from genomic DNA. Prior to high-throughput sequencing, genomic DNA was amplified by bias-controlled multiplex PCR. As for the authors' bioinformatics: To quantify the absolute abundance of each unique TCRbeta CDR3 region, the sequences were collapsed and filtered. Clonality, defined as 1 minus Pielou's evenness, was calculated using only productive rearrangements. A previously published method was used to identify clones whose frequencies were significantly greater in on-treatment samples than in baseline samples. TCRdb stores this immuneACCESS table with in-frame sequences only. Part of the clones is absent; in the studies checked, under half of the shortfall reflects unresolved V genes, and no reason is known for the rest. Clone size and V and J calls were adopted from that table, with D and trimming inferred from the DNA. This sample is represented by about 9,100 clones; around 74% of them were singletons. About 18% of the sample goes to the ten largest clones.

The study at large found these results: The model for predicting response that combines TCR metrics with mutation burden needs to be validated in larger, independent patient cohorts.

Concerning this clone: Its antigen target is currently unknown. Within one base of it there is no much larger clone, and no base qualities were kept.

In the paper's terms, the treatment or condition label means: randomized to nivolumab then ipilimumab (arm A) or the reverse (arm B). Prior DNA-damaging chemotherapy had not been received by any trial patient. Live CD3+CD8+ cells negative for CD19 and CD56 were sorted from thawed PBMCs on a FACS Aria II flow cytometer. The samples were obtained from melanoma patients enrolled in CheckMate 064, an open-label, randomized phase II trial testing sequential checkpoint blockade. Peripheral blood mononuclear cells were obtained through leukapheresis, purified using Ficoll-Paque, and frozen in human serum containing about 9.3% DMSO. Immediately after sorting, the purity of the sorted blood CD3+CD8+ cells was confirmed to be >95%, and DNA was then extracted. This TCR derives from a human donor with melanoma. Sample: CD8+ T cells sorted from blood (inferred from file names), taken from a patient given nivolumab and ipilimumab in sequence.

The DNA is as follows: TGTGCCAGCAGTGAAGGCCCGGGAACCATCTACGAGCAGTACTTC. It codes for CASSEGPGTIYEQYF. The chain links TRBV6-4 with TRBJ2-7; the D gene is perhaps TRBD2, from 5 matching bases. The V and J ends are trimmed by 3 bases and 3 bases, leaving 15 bases between them. The CDR3, from cysteine to phenylalanine, totals 15 residues. Left in the record is the CDR3 DNA by itself, 45 bases read in frame from the first base. From a lookup of the germline V gene, CDR1 and CDR2 are MRHNA and SNTAGT.